This T cell receptor (beta chain) emerged from a study of T cell changes during pregnancy in multiple sclerosis. Profiled with immunoSEQ multiplex PCR; TCRdb holds only in-frame clones, not every one. This sample yields tens of thousands of clones, of which approximately 94% are seen a single time; roughly 2.4% belongs to the top ten. Germline V gene lookup returns CDR1 SGHAT and CDR2 FQDESV (reference sequence). The CDR3 is made up of 13 amino acids. With V trimmed by 5 bases and J by 8 bases, 6 bases remained unmatched. The clonotype comes from a female donor with multiple sclerosis, enrolled in a pregnancy study. The source was CD8+ T cells from peripheral blood mononuclear cells, collected after pregnancy. This sequence joins TRBV11-1 and TRBJ2-1; 7 bases line up with TRBD1. CDR3 region: CASSLTGDDEQFF. Written as DNA, the CDR3 is TGTGCCAGCAGCCTCACAGGGGACGATGAGCAGTTCTTC.